The 16 T cell receptor beta chains presented below share a single source sample, sequenced in a study of STAT5B mutations in CD4+ large granular lymphocyte leukemia. The method was immunoSEQ multiplex PCR; TCRdb's version includes in-frame clones alone and lacks a portion of them. The sample lists 20,000 to 25,000 clones; about three quarters were seen once. Input material: CD4+ T cells from blood buffy coats. These receptors all stem from a human donor in good health.

The chain has TRBV21-1 and TRBJ2-1; the table names TRBD1, a call not compared with the DNA. TRBV21-1 is a pseudogene segment. This CDR3 has 18 amino acids. CDR3 sequence (DNA): TGTGCCAGCAGCAAAGTCATTTCTGGGTCCAGGGCGTCAGATGAGCAGTTCTTC. This codes for CASSKVISGSRASDEQFF.

This chain joins TRBV7-8 and TRBJ2-6; D gene ambiguous. Germline CDR1 and CDR2: SGHVS and FQNEAQ. The germline V and J ends were trimmed by 3 bases and 0 bases, with 6 bases remaining between them. The CDR3 runs 15 residues. CDR3 loop: CASSFVVSGANVLTF. The CDR3 DNA follows: TGTGCCAGCAGCTTTGTTGTCTCTGGGGCCAACGTCCTGACTTTC. Full variable domain (remainder filled in from reference TRBV7-8 and TRBJ2-6): GAGVSQSPRYKVAKRGQDVALRCDPISGHVSLFWYQQALGQGPEFLTYFQNEAQLDKSGLPSDRFFAERPEGSVSTLKIQRTQQEDSAVYLCASSFVVSGANVLTFGAGSRLTVL.

The chain joins TRBV4-1 to TRBJ2-7; no reliable D call. Trimming removed 3 bases at V and 7 bases at J, with 16 bases between. Germline values: CDR1 MGHRA, CDR2 YSYEKL. The CDR3 covers 14 residues. CDR3 in DNA: TGCGCCAGCAGCCAGACATTACGTCCTAAGGAGCAGTACTTC. Translating gives CASSQTLRPKEQYF.

The chain is built from TRBV4-3 and TRBJ2-7; the D call may be TRBD1 or TRBD2 (5 bases each). Trimming removed 0 bases at V and 0 bases at J, with 12 bases between. The CDR3 has 16 residues. Germline V gives CDR1 LGHNA, CDR2 YSLEER. This CDR3 is CASSQDEGTSSYEQYF. Written as DNA, the CDR3 is TGCGCCAGCAGCCAAGATGAGGGGACGAGCTCCTACGAGCAGTACTTC.

The V gene is TRBV7-9, the J gene TRBJ2-1, with D possibly TRBD2 on 6 matching bases. Germline V gives CDR1 SEHNR, CDR2 FQNEAQ (reference sequence). The CDR3 is made up of 17 amino acids. With 5 bases removed from V and 6 bases from J, the gap between germline ends came to 23 bases. CDR3 nucleotides: TGTGCCAGCAGCCCCTCCCCTTTTGGCGGGAAGGGCAATGAGCAGTTCTTC. Amino acid sequence: CASSPSPFGGKGNEQFF.

This clone was seen only once. V gene TRBV6-5 combines with J gene TRBJ1-2; a possible D gene is TRBD1 (5 bases). V lost 6 bases and J 5 bases, leaving 13 bases between the germline ends. Germline loops: CDR1 MNHEY, CDR2 SVGAGI. The length of the CDR3 is 13 residues. The CDR3 DNA sequence: TGTGCCAGCAGCCGTGGACAAGGGTATGGCTACACCTTC. It yields the protein CASSRGQGYGYTF.

V and J are TRBV7-2 and TRBJ2-1; D is undetermined. The CDR3 spans 13 residues. The germline gives CDR1 SGHTA, CDR2 FQGNSA. The V gene lost 5 bases and the J gene lost 0 bases, with 5 bases spanning the gap. The CDR3 sequence: CASSMSSYNEQFF. CDR3 nucleotide sequence: TGTGCCAGCAGCATGAGCTCCTACAATGAGCAGTTCTTC.

The genes are TRBV7-8 and TRBJ2-7; 8 nucleotides line up with TRBD2. Germline V lookup: CDR1 SGHVS, CDR2 FQNEAQ. CDR3 length: 17 residues. The trim removed 4 bases at V and 2 bases at J, leaving 13 bases unmatched. DNA for the CDR3: TGTGCCAGCAGCTCCACCGGACTAGCTTTATTCCCCTACGAGCAGTACTTC. Its protein is CASSSTGLALFPYEQYF.

This clone occurred a few times. The chain joins TRBV5-6 to TRBJ2-1, with TRBD2 matching 8 bases. This CDR3 region has 12 residues. CDR1 and CDR2 (germline): SGHDT, YYEEEE. V shed 4 bases and J 14 bases; nucleotides not matched to a gene: 8. CDR3 amino acids: CASSPGTRNEFF. The CDR3 nucleotides read TGTGCCAGCAGCCCCGGGACTAGGAATGAGTTCTTC.

CDR3 sequence reads: CASSALSSGLSYEQYF. In DNA form, the CDR3 reads TGTGCCAGCTCAGCCCTTTCTAGCGGCCTCTCCTACGAGCAGTACTTC. This rearrangement joins TRBV18 to TRBJ2-7, with 7 positions matching TRBD2. Unmatched junction bases numbered 10, after V lost 5 bases and J lost 0 bases. Germline V lookup: CDR1 KGHSH, CDR2 LQKENI. This CDR3 contains 16 residues.

The CDR3 coding sequence is TGTGCCAGCAGTGGCAGGACAGGGGAGACCCAGTACTTC. Residues: CASSGRTGETQYF. The chain has TRBV25-1 and TRBJ2-5; TRBD1 matches at 8 bases. In germline, CDR1 is MGHDK, CDR2 SYGVNS. The CDR3 has 13 amino acids. V lost 4 bases to trimming and J lost 5 bases; unmatched junction nucleotides: 3.

The J gene is TRBJ2-3, the V gene TRBV7-2, with D possibly called TRBD1 or TRBD2 (6 bases each). The V end lost 4 bases, the J end lost 3 bases, and 20 bases lay between the germline ends. There are 17 residues in the CDR3. CDR1 and CDR2 from the germline V gene are SGHTA and FQGNSA. CDR3 nucleotides: TGTGCCAGCAGCTCCCCTGGGGGCGGGGCTCGGACAGATACGCAGTATTTT. Translating gives CASSSPGGGARTDTQYF.

This clone was counted a few times. In nucleotides, the CDR3 is TGTGCCAGCAGCGCCAGGACGGGTCCCTATGGCTACACCTTC. Translating gives CASSARTGPYGYTF. This sequence joins TRBV9 and TRBJ1-2, with unresolved D. The CDR3 is 14 residues long. The V and J ends lost 3 bases and 4 bases respectively, with 13 bases between them. Germline CDR1 is SGDLS and CDR2 is YYNGEE.

The chain recombines TRBV5-8 with TRBJ2-7; D may be TRBD2 (6 bases). The CDR3 is made up of 17 amino acids. V dropped 3 bases and J dropped 1 base, with 20 bases sitting between them. CDR1 and CDR2 from the germline V gene are SGHTS and YDEGEE. CDR3 sequence: CASSWSSAGSRSYEQYF. CDR3 DNA: TGTGCCAGCAGCTGGTCCTCCGCGGGGTCTAGATCCTACGAGCAGTACTTC.

The chain has TRBV10-3 and TRBJ1-5; 7 bases are a match to TRBD1. The length of the CDR3 is 16 residues. With V trimmed by 3 bases and J by 4 bases, 9 bases remained unmatched. CDR1 ENHRY and CDR2 SYGVKD come from the germline V gene. The CDR3: CAISDLEGGYNQPQHF. In DNA, the CDR3 is TGTGCCATCAGTGATCTGGAAGGGGGCTATAATCAGCCCCAGCATTTT.

The rearrangement links TRBV6-6 to TRBJ2-7; TRBD2 might be the D (7 bases). V dropped 8 bases and J dropped 6 bases, with 14 bases sitting between them. CDR1 is MNHNY, CDR2 SVGAGI, per germline (reference sequence). This CDR3 contains 12 residues. CDR3 residues: CASHTGRGEQYF. DNA for the CDR3: TGTGCCAGCCACACAGGGAGGGGCGAGCAGTACTTC.